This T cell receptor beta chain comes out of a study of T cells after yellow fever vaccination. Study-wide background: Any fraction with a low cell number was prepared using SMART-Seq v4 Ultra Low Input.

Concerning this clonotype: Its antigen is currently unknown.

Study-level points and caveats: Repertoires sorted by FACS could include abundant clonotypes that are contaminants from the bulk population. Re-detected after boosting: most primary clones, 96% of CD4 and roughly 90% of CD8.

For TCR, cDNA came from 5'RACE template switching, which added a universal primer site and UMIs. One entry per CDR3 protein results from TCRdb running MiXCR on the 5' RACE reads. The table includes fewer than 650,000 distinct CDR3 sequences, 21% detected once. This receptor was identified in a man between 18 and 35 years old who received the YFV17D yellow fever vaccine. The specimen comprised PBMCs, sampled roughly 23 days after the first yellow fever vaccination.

Here the CDR3 DNA reads TGTGCCAGCAGACCCGACAGTTACTATCTGAATCAGCCCCAGCATTTT. Its protein product is CASRPDSYYLNQPQHF. This chain joins TRBV6-1 and TRBJ1-5; maybe TRBD1 (5 bases). In germline, CDR1 is MNHNS, CDR2 SASEGT. Trimming removed 6 bases from V and 4 bases from J, with 19 bases in between. This CDR3 region has 16 residues.